The present entry profiles one TCR beta chain with its context. Its antigen is still unknown. One base away there is no much larger clone; base qualities are not given. V gives up 6 bases and J gives up 0 bases, and the segment between their germline ends measures 13 bases. CDR3 length: 15 amino acids, cysteine to phenylalanine. Left in the record is the CDR3 DNA by itself, 45 bases read in frame from the first base. CDR1 SEHNR and CDR2 FQNEAQ are derived from the germline V gene (reference sequence). The data stem from a study of early T cells in non-severe SARS-CoV-2 infection (dated by TCRdb to the early 2020s). In terms of the full investigation: Because TCR sequencing was done on bulk RNA from unsorted whole blood, the alpha and beta chains could not be paired. Study-wide findings and limitations: VDJdb matching was skewed toward anti-spike CD8 responses and likely underestimated virus-specific expansions by missing private and CD4 specificities.

Preparation of the library involved 5' RACE. The instrument given in TCRdb is NextSeq 500. The TCR library protocol attached unique molecular identifiers to individual cDNA molecules to correct for sequencing error and PCR bias. TCR alpha and beta chains were both sequenced, and the abundances of alpha and beta sequences in each sample were closely correlated with each other. In the authors' own workflow: Decombinator V4 was used to annotate the V gene, J gene and CDR3 of the TCR sequences. Expanded TCRs were defined as changing significantly between any two time points under a Poisson model with p below 0.0001. TCR abundances were normalised to the total number of TCRs sequenced in each sample and reported as counts per million. TRAV1-2 paired with TRAJ12, TRAJ20 or TRAJ33 defined MAIT TCRs, while TRAV10 paired with TRAJ18 defined iNKT TCRs. A search of VDJdb, accessed on 1 November 2021, was run for TCRs annotated to CMV, EBV and SARS-CoV-2, with TCRs annotated for multiple antigens excluded. The public reads were quality trimmed at Q25 with fastp and then assembled into clones with MiXCR by TCRdb, keeping productive beta chains. Under each unique CDR3 protein, matching rows form one entry showing the most common genes and DNA. These V and J calls originate from TCRdb's pipeline instead of the authors' own analysis. The sample contains 75,000 to 90,000 distinct CDR3 sequences, around 6% of them found a single time. Less than 8% of the sample is taken by the ten largest.

This was a case-control study nested in a cohort of healthcare workers in London, UK, who had nasopharyngeal swab PCR tests and blood samples taken every week. Healthcare workers were enrolled in the week of the UK lockdown, from 23 to 31 March 2020, and were followed every week for up to roughly 15 weeks. Recombination joined TRBV7-9 with TRBJ2-3; the D segment may tentatively be TRBD1 or TRBD2, each giving 5 matched bases. The source material was whole blood. This TCR was sampled from an adult who was a healthcare worker with PCR-confirmed SARS-CoV-2 infection or an uninfected control (not recorded which). The CDR3 region: CASSHGTSSTDTQYF. Read as DNA, the sequence is TGTGCCAGCAGTCACGGGACGTCCAGCACAGATACGCAGTATTTT.